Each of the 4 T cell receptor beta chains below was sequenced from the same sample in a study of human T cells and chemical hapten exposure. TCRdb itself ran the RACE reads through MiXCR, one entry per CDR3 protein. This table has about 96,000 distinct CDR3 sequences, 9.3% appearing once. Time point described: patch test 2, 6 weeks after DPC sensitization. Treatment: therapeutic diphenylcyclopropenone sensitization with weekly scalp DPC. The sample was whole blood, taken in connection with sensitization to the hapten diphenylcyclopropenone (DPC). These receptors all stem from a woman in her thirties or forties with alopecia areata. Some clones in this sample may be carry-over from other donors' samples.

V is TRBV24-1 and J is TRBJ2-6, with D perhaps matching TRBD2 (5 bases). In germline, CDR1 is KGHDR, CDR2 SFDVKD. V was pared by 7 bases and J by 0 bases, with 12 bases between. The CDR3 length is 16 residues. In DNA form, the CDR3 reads TGTGCCACCAGCGCAGGAGGTCGCTCTGGGGCCAACGTCCTGACTTTC. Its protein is CATSAGGRSGANVLTF.

The CDR3: CASSQLRDTNYEQYF. CDR3 sequence (DNA): TGCGCCAGCAGCCAACTCCGGGACACCAACTACGAGCAGTACTTC. The V gene is TRBV4-3, the J gene TRBJ2-7; possible D gene TRBD1, 6 bases. This CDR3 is built from 15 residues. Germline CDR1 and CDR2: LGHNA and YSLEER. V was pared by 2 bases and J by 3 bases, with 14 bases between.

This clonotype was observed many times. The CDR3 reads CASSFGVTAEGYTF. In DNA, the CDR3 is TGTGCCAGCAGTTTCGGGGTAACGGCTGAGGGCTACACCTTC. The chain links TRBV12-3 or TRBV12-4 to TRBJ1-2; D gene uncertain. CDR3 size: 14 residues. V lost 3 bases to trimming and J lost 8 bases, with 16 bases between them.

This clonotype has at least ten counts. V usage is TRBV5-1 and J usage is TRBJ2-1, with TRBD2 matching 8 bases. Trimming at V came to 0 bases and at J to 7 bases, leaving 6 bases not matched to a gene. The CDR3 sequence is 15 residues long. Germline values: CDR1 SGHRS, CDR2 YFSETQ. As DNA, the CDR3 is TGCGCCAGCAGCTTGGCCTCAGCGGGAGCTAATGAGCAGTTCTTC. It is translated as CASSLASAGANEQFF.